This note documents a single T cell receptor (beta chain) sequence. Its antigen remains unknown. Libraries were prepared by immunoSEQ multiplex PCR; TCRdb keeps only in-frame clonotypes and omits some of them. The profile covers around 130,000 clones, with 85% to 95% appearing a single time and around 1.7% taken by the ten largest. The sample originates from a study of T cell responses to AZD1222 COVID-19 vaccine. Whole-study findings and limits: No repertoire was sampled before or during the peak T cell response, only after it. Reports say nearly half of spike-specific TCRs go after unmutated variant regions. Among the donors, most were white British and more were female, and clonal diversity was possibly underestimated.

This material consisted of peripheral blood, taken on day 0 of AZD1222 vaccination. The clonotype was recovered from an adult in good health.

CDR3 amino acids: CATSLGDGRETQYF. CDR3 sequence (DNA): TGTGCCACCAGCTTAGGGGACGGTCGAGAGACCCAGTACTTC. The gene calls are TRBV15 and TRBJ2-5; D is perhaps TRBD1 or TRBD2 (5 bases each). Trimming removed 5 bases at V and 4 bases at J, with 14 bases between. The length of the CDR3 is 14 residues. Per the germline V gene, CDR1 is LNHNV and CDR2 is YYDKDF (reference sequence).